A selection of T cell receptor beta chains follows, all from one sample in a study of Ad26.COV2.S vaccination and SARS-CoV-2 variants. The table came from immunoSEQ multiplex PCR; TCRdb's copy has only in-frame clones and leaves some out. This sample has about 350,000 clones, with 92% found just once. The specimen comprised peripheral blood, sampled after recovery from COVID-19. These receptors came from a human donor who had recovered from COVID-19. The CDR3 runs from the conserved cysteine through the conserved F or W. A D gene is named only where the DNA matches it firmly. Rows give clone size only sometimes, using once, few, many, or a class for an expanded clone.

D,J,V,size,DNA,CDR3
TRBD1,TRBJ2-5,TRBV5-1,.,TGCGCCAGCAGCCGGGCCGGGACAGAGAAAGAGACCCAGTACTTC,CASSRAGTEKETQYF
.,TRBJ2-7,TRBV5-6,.,TGTGCCAGCAGGGGGGGGGCCCCCTACGAGCAGTACTTC,CASRGGAPYEQYF
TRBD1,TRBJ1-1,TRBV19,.,TGTGCCAGTAGCCGCCAGGGGGCCGGGGCGGGAGCTTTCTTT,CASSRQGAGAGAFF
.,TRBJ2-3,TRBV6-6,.,TGTGCCAGCAGTCGAAACGACAGACCCTACCCCACAGATACGCAGTATTTT,CASSRNDRPYPTDTQYF
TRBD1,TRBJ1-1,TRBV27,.,TGTGCCAGCAGAGTTAAGGGGGCTGGCACTGAAGCTTTCTTT,CASRVKGAGTEAFF
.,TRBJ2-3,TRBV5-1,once,TGCGCCAGCAGCTTGGGGATGGGGGGTTTCACAGATACGCAGTATTTT,CASSLGMGGFTDTQYF
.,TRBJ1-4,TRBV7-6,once,TGTGCCAGCAGCTTAGGGGGGGGCTCTGGTGAAAAACTGTTTTTT,CASSLGGGSGEKLFF
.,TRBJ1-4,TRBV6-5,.,TGTGCCAGCAGTTACGATAGGGATGAAAAACTGTTTTTT,CASSYDRDEKLFF
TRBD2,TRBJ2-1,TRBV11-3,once,TGTGCCAGCAGCAAGGCCGGGACTAGCGGGGTGTACAATGAGCAGTTCTTC,CASSKAGTSGVYNEQFF
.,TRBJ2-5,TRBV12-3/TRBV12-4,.,TGTGCCAGCAGTTGGACAGTAGGAGAGACCCAGTACTTC,CASSWTVGETQYF
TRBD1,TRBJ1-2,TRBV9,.,TGTGCCAGCAGCGGTGCCGGGACAGGGGGATTTGGCTACACCTTC,CASSGAGTGGFGYTF
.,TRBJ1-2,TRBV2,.,TGTGCCAGCAGAGACCAGGGCTTAGGGTATGGCTACACCTTC,CASRDQGLGYGYTF
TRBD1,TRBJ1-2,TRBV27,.,TGTGCCAGTACCTCAGGGGGCAGCTATGGCTACACCTTC,CASTSGGSYGYTF
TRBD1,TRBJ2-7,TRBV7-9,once,TGTGCCAGCAGTTCGGGACAGACATACGAGCAGTACTTC,CASSSGQTYEQYF
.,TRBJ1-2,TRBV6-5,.,TGTGCTGTTTGGGCAGGAGGAGGCTACACCTTC,CAVWAGGGYTF
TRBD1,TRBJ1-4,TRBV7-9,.,TGTGCCAGCAGCCAGACGGGACAGCTCGAAAAACTGTTTTTT,CASSQTGQLEKLFF
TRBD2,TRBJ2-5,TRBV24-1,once,TGTGCCACCAGTGATTTCCCGACTAGCGGACAAGAGACCCAGTACTTC,CATSDFPTSGQETQYF
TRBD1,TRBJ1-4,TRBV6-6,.,TGTGCCAGCAGTTACCCCCAGGGGGGGGTAGAAGAAAAACTGTTTTTT,CASSYPQGGVEEKLFF
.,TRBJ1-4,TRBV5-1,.,TGCGCCAGCAGCTTGGGGGGTCACAGGGAAGAGGATGAAAAACTGTTTTTT,CASSLGGHREEDEKLFF
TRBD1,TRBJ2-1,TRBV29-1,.,TGCAGCGTTGAGGACAGGGGGAGCTCCTACAATGAGCAGTTCTTC,CSVEDRGSSYNEQFF
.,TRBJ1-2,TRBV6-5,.,TGTGCCAGCTCCGGTCCCGGCTCGTCGTATGGCTACACCTTC,CASSGPGSSYGYTF
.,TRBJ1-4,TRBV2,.,TGTGCCAGCATCCGTCTGCGAGGACGTTCGAATGAAAAACTGTTTTTT,CASIRLRGRSNEKLFF
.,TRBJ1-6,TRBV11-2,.,TGTGCCAGCAGCTTCGCAAAGTCCTTCACCCTCCACTTT,CASSFAKSFTLHF
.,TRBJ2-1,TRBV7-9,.,TGTGCCAGCAGTTCGTTTAGCTCCTACAATGAGCAGTTCTTC,CASSSFSSYNEQFF